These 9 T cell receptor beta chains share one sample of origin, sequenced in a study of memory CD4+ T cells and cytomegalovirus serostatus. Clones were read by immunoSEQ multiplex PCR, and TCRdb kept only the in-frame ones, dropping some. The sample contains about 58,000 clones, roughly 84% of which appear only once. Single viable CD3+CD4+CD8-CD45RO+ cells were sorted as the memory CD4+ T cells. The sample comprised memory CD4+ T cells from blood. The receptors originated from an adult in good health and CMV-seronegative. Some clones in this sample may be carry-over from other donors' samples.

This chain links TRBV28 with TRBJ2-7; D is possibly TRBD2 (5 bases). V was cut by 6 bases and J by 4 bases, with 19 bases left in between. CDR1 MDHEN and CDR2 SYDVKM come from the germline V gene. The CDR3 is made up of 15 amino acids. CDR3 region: CASSRAPWPGYEQYF. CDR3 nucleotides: TGTGCCAGCAGCCGGGCGCCTTGGCCGGGATACGAGCAGTACTTC.

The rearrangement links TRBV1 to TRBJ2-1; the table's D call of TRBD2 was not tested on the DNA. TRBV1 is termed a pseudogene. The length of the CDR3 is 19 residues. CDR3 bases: TGCACCAGCAGCCAAGAAAACGGGACTAGCGGGATCTCCTACAATGAGCAGTTCTTC. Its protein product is CTSSQENGTSGISYNEQFF.

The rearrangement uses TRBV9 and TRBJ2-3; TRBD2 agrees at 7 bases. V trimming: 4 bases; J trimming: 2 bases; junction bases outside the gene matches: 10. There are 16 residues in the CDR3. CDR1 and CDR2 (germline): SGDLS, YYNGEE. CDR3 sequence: CASSSRLALNTDTQYF. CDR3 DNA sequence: TGTGCCAGCAGCTCCAGACTAGCCCTAAACACAGATACGCAGTATTTT.

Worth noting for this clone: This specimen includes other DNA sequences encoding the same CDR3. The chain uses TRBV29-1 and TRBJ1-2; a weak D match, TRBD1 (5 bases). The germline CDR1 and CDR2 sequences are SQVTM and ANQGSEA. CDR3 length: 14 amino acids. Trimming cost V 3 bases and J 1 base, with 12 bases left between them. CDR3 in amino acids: CSVEGRGLNYGYTF. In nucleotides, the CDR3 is TGCAGCGTTGAGGGTAGGGGCCTTAACTATGGCTACACCTTC.

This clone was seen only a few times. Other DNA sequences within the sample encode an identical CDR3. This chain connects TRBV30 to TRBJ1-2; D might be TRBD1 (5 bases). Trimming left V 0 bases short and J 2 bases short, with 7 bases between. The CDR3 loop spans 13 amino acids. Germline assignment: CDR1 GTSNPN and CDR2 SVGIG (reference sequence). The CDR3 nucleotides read TGTGCCTGGAGTGTACAGGCCAACTATGGCTACACCTTC. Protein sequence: CAWSVQANYGYTF.

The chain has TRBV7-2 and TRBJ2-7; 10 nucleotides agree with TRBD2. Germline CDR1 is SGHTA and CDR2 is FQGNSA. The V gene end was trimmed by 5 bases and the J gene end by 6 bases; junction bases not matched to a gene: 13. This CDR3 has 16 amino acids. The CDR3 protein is CASSVRLAGAHGEQYF. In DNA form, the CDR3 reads TGTGCCAGCAGCGTCAGACTAGCGGGCGCACATGGCGAGCAGTACTTC.

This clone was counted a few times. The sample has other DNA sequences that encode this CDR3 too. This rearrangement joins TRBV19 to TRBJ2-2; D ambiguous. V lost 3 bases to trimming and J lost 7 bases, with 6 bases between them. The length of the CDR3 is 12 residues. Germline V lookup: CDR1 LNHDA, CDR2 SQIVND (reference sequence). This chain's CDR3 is CASSIFSGELFF. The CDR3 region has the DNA TGTGCCAGTAGTATTTTCAGCGGGGAGCTGTTTTTT. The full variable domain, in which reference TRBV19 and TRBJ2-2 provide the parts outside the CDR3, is DGGITQSPKYLFRKEGQNVTLSCEQNLNHDAMYWYRQDPGQGLRLIYYSQIVNDFQKGDIAEGYSVSREKKESFPLTVTSAQKNPTAFYLCASSIFSGELFFGEGSRLTVL.

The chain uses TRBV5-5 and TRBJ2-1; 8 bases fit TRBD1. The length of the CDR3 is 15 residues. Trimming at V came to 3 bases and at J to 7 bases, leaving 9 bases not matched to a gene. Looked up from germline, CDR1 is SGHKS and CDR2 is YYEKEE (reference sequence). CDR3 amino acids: CASSSRQGLENEQFF. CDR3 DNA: TGTGCCAGCAGCTCGCGACAGGGGTTGGAAAATGAGCAGTTCTTC.

The CDR3 DNA reads as TGCGCCAGCAGCTCCCATACCGGGGGGACTCTCCAGAGGGACAATGAGCAGTTCTTC. It is translated as CASSSHTGGTLQRDNEQFF. This chain connects TRBV5-1 to TRBJ2-1; the match to TRBD2 covers 7 bases. V shed 3 bases and J 5 bases; nucleotides not matched to a gene: 20. Germline CDR1 and CDR2: SGHRS and YFSETQ. This CDR3 has 19 amino acids.